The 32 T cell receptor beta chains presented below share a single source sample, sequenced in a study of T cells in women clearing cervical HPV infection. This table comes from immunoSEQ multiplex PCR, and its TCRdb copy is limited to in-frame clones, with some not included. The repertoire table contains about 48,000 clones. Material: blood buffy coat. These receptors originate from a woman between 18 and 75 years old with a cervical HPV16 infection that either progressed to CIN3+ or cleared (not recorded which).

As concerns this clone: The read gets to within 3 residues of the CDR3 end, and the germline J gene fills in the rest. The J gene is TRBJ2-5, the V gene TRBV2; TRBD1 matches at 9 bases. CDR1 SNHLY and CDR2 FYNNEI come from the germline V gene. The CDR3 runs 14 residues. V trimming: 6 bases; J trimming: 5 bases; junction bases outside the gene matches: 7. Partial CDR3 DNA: TGTGCCAGCAGACTTCAGACAGGGGGGGAGACC. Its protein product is CASRLQTGGET. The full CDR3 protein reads CASRLQTGGETQYF.

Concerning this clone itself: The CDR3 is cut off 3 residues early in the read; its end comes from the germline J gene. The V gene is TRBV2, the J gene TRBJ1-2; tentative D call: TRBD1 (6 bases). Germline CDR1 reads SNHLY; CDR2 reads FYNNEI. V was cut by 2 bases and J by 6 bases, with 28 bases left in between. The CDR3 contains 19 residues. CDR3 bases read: TGTGCCAGCAGTGAAAAGGTATACAGGGACAACTTCTCTAAGAATGGC. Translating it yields CASSEKVYRDNFSKNG. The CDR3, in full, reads CASSEKVYRDNFSKNGYTF.

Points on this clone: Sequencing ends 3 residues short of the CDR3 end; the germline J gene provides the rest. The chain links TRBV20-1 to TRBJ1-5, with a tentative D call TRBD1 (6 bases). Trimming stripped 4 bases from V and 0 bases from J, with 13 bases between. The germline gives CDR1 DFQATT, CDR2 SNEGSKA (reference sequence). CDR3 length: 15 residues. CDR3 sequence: CSAIGQLNSNQPQHF. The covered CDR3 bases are TGCAGTGCTATTGGACAGCTGAATAGCAATCAGCCC.

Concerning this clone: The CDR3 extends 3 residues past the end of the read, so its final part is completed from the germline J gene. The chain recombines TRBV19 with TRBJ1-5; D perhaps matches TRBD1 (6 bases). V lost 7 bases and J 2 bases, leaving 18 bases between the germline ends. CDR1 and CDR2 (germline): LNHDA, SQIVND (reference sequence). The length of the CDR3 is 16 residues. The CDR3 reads CASKIYGSGGNQPQHF. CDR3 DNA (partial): TGTGCCAGTAAAATCTATGGGTCAGGGGGCAATCAGCCC.

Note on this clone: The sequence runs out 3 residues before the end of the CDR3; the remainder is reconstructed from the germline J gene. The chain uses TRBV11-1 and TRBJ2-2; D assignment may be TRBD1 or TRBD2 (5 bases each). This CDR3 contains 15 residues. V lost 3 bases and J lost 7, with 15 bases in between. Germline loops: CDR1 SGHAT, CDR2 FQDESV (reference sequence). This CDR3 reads CASSFPGRGNGELFF. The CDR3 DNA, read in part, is TGTGCCAGCAGCTTCCCGGGAAGGGGCAACGGGGAG.

CDR3 bases read: TGTGCCAGCAGCTTCCTTGCCGTAGAGCCCTACAATGAG. Protein: CASSFLAVEPYNE. The whole CDR3 region reads CASSFLAVEPYNEQFF. The chain combines TRBV7-3 with TRBJ2-1; D remains ambiguous. With the read ending 3 residues before the CDR3 end, the germline J gene is used to fill in that end. The CDR3 is 16 amino acids. Per germline, CDR1 SGHTA and CDR2 FQGTGA. V was clipped by 3 bases and J by 2 bases, with 14 bases between them.

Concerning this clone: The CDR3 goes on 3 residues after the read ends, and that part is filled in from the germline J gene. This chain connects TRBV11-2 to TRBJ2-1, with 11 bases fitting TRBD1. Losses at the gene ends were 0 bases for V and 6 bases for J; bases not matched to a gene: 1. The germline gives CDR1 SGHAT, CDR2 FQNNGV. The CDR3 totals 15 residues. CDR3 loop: CASSLDGTGGNEQFF. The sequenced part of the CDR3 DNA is TGTGCCAGCAGCTTAGATGGGACAGGGGGCAATGAG.

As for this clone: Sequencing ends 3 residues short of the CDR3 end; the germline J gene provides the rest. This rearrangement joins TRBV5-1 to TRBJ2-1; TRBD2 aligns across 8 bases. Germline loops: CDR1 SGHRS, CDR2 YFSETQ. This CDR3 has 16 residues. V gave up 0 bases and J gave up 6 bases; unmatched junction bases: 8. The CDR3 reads CASSLEAGRGGNEQFF. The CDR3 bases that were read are TGCGCCAGCAGCTTGGAGGCCGGGAGGGGGGGCAATGAG.

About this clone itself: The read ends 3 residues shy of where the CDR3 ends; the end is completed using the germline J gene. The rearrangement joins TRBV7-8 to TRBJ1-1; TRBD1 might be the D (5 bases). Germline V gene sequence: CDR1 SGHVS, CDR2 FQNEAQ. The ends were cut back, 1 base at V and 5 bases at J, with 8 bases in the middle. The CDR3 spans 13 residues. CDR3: CASSLGEGTEAFF. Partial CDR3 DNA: TGTGCCAGCAGCTTAGGAGAGGGGACTGAA.

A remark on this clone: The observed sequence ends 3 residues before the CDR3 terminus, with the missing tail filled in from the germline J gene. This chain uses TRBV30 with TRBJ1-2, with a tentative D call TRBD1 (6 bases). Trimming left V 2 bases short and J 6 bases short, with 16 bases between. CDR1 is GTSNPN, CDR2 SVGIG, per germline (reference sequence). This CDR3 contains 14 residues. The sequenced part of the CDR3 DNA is TGTGCCTGGAGTTTCTCCAGGGGTAGCCATGGC. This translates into CAWSFSRGSHG. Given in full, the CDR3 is CAWSFSRGSHGYTF.

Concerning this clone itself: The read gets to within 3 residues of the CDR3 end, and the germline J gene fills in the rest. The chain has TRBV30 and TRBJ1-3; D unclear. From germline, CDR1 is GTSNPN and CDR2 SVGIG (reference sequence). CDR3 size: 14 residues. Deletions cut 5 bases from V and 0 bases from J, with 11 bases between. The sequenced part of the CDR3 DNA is TGTGCCTGGCATACAGCCTTCTCTGGAAACACC. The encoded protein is CAWHTAFSGNT. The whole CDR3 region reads CAWHTAFSGNTIYF. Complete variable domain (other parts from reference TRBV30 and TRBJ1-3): SQTIHQWPATLVQPVGSPLSLECTVEGTSNPNLYWYRQAAGRGLQLLFYSVGIGQISSEVPQNLSASRPQDRQFILSSKKLLLSDSGFYLCAWHTAFSGNTIYFGEGSWLTVV.

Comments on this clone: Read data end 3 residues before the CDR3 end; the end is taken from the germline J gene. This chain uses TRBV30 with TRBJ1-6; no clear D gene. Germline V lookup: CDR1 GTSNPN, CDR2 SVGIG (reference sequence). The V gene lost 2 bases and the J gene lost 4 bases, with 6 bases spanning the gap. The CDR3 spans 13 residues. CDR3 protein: CAWSSEYNSPLHF. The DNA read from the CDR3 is TGTGCCTGGAGTTCAGAATATAATTCACCC.

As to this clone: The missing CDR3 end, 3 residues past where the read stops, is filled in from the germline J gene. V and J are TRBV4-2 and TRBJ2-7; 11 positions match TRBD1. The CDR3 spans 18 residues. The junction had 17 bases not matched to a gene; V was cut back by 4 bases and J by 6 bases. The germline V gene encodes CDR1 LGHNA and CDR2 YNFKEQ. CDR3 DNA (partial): TGTGCCAGCAGCCCAGGACCCCTAGGACAGGGGGCGATCATCGAG. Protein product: CASSPGPLGQGAIIE. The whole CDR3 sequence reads CASSPGPLGQGAIIEQYF.

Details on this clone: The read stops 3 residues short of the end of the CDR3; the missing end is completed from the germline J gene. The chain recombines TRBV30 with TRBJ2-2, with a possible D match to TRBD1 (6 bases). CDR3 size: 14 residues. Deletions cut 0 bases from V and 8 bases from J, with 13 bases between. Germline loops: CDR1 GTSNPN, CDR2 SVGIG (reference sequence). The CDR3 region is CAWSVQGGSGELFF. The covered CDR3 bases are TGTGCCTGGAGTGTACAAGGGGGTTCTGGGGAG.

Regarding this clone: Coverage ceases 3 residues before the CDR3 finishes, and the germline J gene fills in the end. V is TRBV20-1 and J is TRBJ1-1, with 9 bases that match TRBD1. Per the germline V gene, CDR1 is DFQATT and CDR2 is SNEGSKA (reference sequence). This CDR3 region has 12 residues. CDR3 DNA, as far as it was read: TGCAGTGCTAGCACACAGGGGGCCCGA. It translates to CSASTQGAR. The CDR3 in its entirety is CSASTQGARAFF.

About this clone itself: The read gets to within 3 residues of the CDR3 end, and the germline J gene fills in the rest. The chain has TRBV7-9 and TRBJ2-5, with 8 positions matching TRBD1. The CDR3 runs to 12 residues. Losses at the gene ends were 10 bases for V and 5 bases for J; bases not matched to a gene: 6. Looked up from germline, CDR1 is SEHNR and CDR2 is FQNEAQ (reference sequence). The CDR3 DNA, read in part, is TGTGCCACCCAGGGGGCGGGGGAGACC. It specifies CATQGAGET. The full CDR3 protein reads CATQGAGETQYF.

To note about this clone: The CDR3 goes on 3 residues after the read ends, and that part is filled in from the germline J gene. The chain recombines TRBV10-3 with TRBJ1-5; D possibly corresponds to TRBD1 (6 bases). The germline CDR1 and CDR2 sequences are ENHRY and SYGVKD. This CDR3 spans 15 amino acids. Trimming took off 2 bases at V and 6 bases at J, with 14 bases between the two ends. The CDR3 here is CAISEGDTPTQPQHF. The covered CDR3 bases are TGTGCCATCAGTGAGGGGGACACTCCGACTCAGCCC.

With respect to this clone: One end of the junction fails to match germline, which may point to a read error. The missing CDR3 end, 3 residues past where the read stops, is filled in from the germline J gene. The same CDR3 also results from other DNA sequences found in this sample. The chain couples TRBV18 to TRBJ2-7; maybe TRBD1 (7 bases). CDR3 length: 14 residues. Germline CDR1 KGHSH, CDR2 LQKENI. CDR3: CASSPPAGGYEQYF. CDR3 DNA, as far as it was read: TGTGCCAGCTCCCCACCGGCAGGGGGGTACGAG.

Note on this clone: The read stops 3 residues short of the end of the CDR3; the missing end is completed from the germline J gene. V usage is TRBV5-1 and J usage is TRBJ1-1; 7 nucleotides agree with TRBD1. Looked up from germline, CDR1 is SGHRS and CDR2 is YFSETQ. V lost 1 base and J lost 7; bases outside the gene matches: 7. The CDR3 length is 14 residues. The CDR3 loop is CASSLKGGAVEAFF. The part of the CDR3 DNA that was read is TGCGCCAGCAGCTTGAAAGGGGGCGCGGTTGAA.

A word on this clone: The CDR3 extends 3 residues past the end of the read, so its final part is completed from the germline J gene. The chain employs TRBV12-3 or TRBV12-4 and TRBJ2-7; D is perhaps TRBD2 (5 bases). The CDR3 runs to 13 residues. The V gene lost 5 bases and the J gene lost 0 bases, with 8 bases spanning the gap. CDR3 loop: CASSPGDSYEQYF. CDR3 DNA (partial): TGTGCCAGCAGTCCCGGGGACTCCTACGAG.

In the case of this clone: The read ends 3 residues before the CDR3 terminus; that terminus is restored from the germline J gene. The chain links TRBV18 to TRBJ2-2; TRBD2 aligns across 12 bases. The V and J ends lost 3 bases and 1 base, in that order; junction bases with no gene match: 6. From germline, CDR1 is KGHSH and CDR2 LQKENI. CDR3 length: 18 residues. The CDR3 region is CASSPRLAGAQNTGELFF. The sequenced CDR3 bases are TGTGCCAGCTCACCCAGACTAGCGGGGGCTCAGAACACCGGGGAG.

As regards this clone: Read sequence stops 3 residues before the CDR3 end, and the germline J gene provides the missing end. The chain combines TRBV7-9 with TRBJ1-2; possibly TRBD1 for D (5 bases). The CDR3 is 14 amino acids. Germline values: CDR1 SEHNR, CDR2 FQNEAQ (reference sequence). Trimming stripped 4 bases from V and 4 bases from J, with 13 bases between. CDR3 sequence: CASSSSGGGYGYTF. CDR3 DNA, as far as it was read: TGTGCCAGCAGCTCATCGGGGGGGGGCTATGGC.

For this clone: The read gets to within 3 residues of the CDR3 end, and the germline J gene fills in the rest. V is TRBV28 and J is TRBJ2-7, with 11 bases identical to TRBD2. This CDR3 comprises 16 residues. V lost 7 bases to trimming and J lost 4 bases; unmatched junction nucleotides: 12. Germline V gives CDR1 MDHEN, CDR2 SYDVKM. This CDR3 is CASTSTETSGVYEQYF. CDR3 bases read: TGTGCCAGCACGTCAACAGAGACTAGCGGGGTATACGAG.

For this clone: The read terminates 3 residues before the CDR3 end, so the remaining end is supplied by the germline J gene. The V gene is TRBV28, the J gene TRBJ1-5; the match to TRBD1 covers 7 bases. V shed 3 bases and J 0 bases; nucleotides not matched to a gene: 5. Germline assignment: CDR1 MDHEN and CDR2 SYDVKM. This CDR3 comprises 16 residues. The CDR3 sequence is CASSFHRGNSNQPQHF. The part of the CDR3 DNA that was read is TGTGCCAGCAGTTTCCACAGGGGTAATAGCAATCAGCCC.

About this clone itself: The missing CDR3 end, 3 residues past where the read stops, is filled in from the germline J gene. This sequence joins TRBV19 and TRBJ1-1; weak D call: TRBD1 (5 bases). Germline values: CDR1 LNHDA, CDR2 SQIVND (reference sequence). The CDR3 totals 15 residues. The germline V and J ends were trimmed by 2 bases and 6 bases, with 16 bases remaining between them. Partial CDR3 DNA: TGTGCCAGTAGTATAAGGGAAAAGGGGATCTCTGAA. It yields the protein CASSIREKGISE. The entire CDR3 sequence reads CASSIREKGISEAFF.

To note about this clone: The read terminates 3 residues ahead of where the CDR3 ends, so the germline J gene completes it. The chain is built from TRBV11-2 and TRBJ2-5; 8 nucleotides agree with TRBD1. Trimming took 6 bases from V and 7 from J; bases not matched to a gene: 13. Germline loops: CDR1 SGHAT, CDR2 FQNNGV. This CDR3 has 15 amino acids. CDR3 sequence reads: CASSLGTGGRGTQYF. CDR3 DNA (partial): TGTGCCAGCAGTTTGGGGACAGGAGGGCGGGGGACC.

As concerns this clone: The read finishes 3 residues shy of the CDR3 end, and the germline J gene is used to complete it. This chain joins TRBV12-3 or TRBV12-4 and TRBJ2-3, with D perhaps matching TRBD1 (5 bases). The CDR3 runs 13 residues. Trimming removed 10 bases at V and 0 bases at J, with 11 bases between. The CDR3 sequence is CATGHTSTDTQYF. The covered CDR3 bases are TGTGCCACCGGACACACTAGCACAGATACG.

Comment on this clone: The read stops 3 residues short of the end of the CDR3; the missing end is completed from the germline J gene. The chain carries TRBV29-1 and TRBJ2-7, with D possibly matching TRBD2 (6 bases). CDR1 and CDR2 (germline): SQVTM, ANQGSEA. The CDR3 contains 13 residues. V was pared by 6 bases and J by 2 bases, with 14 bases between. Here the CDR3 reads CSVAGTSPYEQYF. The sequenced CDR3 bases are TGCAGCGTAGCCGGGACTTCCCCCTACGAG.

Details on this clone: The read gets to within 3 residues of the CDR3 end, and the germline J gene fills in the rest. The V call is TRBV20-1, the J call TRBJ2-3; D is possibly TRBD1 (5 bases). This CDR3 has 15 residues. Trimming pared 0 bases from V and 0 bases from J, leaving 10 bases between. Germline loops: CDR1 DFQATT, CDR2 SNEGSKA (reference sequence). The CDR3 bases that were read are TGCAGTGCTAGAGATCACCGGACAAGCACAGATACG. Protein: CSARDHRTSTDT. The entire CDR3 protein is CSARDHRTSTDTQYF.

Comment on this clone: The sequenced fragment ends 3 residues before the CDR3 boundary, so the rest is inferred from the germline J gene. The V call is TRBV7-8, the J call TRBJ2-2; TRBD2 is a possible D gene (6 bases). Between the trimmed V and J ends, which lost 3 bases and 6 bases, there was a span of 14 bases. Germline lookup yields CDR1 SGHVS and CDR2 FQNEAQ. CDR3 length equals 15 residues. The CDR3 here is CASSFRDFGAGELFF. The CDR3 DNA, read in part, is TGTGCCAGCAGCTTCCGGGACTTCGGGGCCGGGGAG.

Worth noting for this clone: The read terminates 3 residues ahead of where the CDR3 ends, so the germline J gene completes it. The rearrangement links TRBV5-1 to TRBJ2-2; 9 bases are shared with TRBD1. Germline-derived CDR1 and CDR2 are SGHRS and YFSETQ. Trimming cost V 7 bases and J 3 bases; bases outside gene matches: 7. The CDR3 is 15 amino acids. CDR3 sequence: CASRNRGRDTGELFF. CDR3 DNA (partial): TGCGCCAGCCGGAACAGGGGGCGCGACACCGGGGAG. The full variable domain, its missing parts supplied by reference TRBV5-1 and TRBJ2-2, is KAGVTQTPRYLIKTRGQQVTLSCSPISGHRSVSWYQQTPGQGLQFLFEYFSETQRNKGNFPGRFSGRQFSNSRSEMNVSTLELGDSALYLCASRNRGRDTGELFFGEGSRLTVL.

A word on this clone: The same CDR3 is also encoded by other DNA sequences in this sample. CDR3 bases read: TGTGCCAGCTCCCCCACGGACAGGGTCAATGAG. It yields the protein CASSPTDRVNE. The full CDR3 protein is CASSPTDRVNEQFF. V and J are TRBV18 and TRBJ2-1; 8 bases line up with TRBD1. The read ends 3 residues shy of where the CDR3 ends; the end is completed using the germline J gene. Germline V gene sequence: CDR1 KGHSH, CDR2 LQKENI. The CDR3 extends over 14 amino acids. The trim removed 6 bases at V and 6 bases at J, leaving 7 bases unmatched.